This T cell receptor beta chain derives from a study of cytomegalovirus exposure and HLA in healthy donors. Those who donated were healthy bone marrow donors. Study-wide findings and caveats: The authors confirmed in vitro that a few CMV-associated chains were specific for CMV antigens. The authors judged a highly shared variant cluster likely a sequencing artifact.

As regards this clone: The antigen is not known.

13 Jbeta primers and 60 Vbeta primers were used for the PCR. Clones were read by immunoSEQ multiplex PCR, and TCRdb kept only the in-frame ones, dropping some. The table records some 150,000 clones, 60% to 85% of them present only once. The ends were cut back, 4 bases at V and 0 bases at J, with 13 bases in the middle. This CDR3 region has 15 residues. CDR1 is SGHRS, CDR2 YFSETQ, per germline. This chain joins TRBV5-1 and TRBJ1-1; TRBD1 is a possible D gene (6 bases). The source material was PBMCs. The source of this sequence is a young man in good health and CMV-seropositive. The CDR3 region has the DNA TGCGCCAGCAGCCCCCTCGGGACAATGAACACTGAAGCTTTCTTT. Translated: CASSPLGTMNTEAFF.